These 15 T cell receptor beta chains came from one sample sequenced in a study of T cells in Graves' hyperthyroidism and ophthalmopathy. Amplification of TCR beta CDR3 regions used RNA as the template. A set of HTBI primers served as the primers for a first-round RT-PCR of the TCR CDR3. A single record per CDR3 protein comes from TCRdb applying MiXCR to the multiplex PCR reads. The sample contains roughly 640,000 distinct CDR3 sequences, roughly a sixth of which appear only once. The sequenced sample was blood. The receptor source for this set is a woman aged 40 to 50 with Graves' ophthalmopathy.

This clonotype was seen a single time. The CDR3 spells CASTPGSGEQYF. In DNA form, the CDR3 reads TGTGCCAGCACCCCAGGGTCGGGCGAGCAGTACTTC. The V call is TRBV28, the J call TRBJ2-7; possible D gene TRBD1, 5 bases. V shed 7 bases and J shed 6 bases, with 13 bases lying between them. The germline V gene encodes CDR1 MDHEN and CDR2 SYDVKM. The CDR3 has 12 residues.

This clonotype was seen repeatedly, ten times or more. This chain uses TRBV30 with TRBJ1-2, with D perhaps TRBD1 (6 bases). The length of the CDR3 is 13 residues. Per the germline V gene, CDR1 is GTSNPN and CDR2 is SVGIG (reference sequence). Trimming cost V 2 bases and J 2 bases, with 9 bases left between them. The CDR3 region is CAWSRQGNYGYTF. The DNA for the CDR3 is TGTGCCTGGAGTCGGCAGGGGAACTATGGCTACACCTTC.

This clonotype was seen only a few times. The chain is built from TRBV6-1 and TRBJ1-3; D possibly corresponds to TRBD1 (6 bases). Germline lookup yields CDR1 MNHNS and CDR2 SASEGT. Trimming stripped 5 bases from V and 3 bases from J, with 14 bases between. The CDR3 contains 15 residues. CDR3: CASSSGQTDGNTIYF. CDR3 nucleotide sequence: TGTGCCAGCAGTTCGGGACAAACGGATGGAAACACCATATATTTT.

This clonotype has at least ten counts. The rearrangement joins TRBV6-2 or TRBV6-3 to TRBJ1-1; weak D call: TRBD1 (6 bases). The CDR3 length is 14 residues. Germline V gives CDR1 MNHEY, CDR2 SVGEGT. V gave up 7 bases and J gave up 5 bases, with 17 bases separating them. CDR3 amino acids: CASMSLGAGTEAFF. The CDR3, as DNA: TGTGCCAGCATGAGCTTGGGGGCAGGAACTGAAGCTTTCTTT.

This clonotype is a singleton in its sample. A clone one base away is much larger, so this may be a read error. V gene TRBV11-2 combines with J gene TRBJ2-2; D ambiguous. Germline V gene lookup returns CDR1 SGHAT and CDR2 FQNNGV. The CDR3 spans 13 residues. V dropped 0 bases and J dropped 4 bases, with 3 bases sitting between them. CDR3 bases: TGTGCCAGCAGCTTAGAAATCACCGGGGAGCTGTTTTTT. Translated: CASSLEITGELFF.

There are a few counts of this clonotype. The chain has TRBV10-3 and TRBJ1-1; D unresolved. The CDR3 sequence is 14 residues long. Germline values: CDR1 ENHRY, CDR2 SYGVKD. Trimming removed 0 bases from V and 1 base from J, with 6 bases in between. CDR3: CAISESDKNTEAFF. The CDR3 DNA reads TGTGCCATCAGTGAGTCTGACAAGAACACTGAAGCTTTCTTT.

This clonotype showed up just a few times. The genes are TRBV10-2 and TRBJ1-2, with a tentative D call TRBD1 (5 bases). CDR1 is WSHSY, CDR2 SAAADI, per germline. The CDR3 extends over 14 amino acids. Trimming cost V 3 bases and J 4 bases, with 12 bases left between them. CDR3 sequence reads: CASSDSGTAYGYTF. The CDR3 bases are TGCGCCAGCAGTGATTCCGGGACGGCCTATGGCTACACCTTC.

This clonotype occurred many times. The V and J genes are TRBV5-1 and TRBJ1-2; D is unresolved. This CDR3 contains 13 residues. Germline CDR1 reads SGHRS; CDR2 reads YFSETQ. V was clipped by 5 bases and J by 4 bases, with 12 bases between them. The CDR3 sequence is CASRTGLLYGYTF. The CDR3 bases are TGCGCCAGCAGGACGGGCCTGCTCTATGGCTACACCTTC.

This clonotype showed up just a few times. V usage is TRBV2 and J usage is TRBJ2-2; maybe TRBD1 (5 bases). The CDR3 runs 14 residues. V was trimmed by 3 bases and J by 3 bases, leaving 8 bases between them. CDR1 and CDR2 from the germline V gene are SNHLY and FYNNEI. The CDR3 DNA sequence: TGTGCCAGCAGTGACTCCAGGGACACCGGGGAGCTGTTTTTT. As protein: CASSDSRDTGELFF.

This clonotype was observed a handful of times. The chain links TRBV27 to TRBJ1-6, with D tentatively TRBD1 (5 bases). The CDR3 loop spans 13 amino acids. V lost 3 bases and J 13 bases, leaving 13 bases between the germline ends. Germline V CDR1 and CDR2: MNHEY, SMNVEV (reference sequence). This CDR3 is CASSFGQGNPLHF. For the CDR3, the DNA is TGTGCCAGCAGTTTTGGTCAGGGCAACCCCCTCCACTTT.

The V gene is TRBV9, the J gene TRBJ1-5; D perhaps matches TRBD1 (5 bases). The CDR3 is made up of 15 amino acids. CDR1 is SGDLS and CDR2 is YYNGEE in the germline V gene. Trimming pared 4 bases from V and 3 bases from J, leaving 14 bases between. CDR3 nucleotides: TGTGCCAGCAGCCCCTCGTCGGGGACCAATCAGCCCCAGCATTTT. This translates into CASSPSSGTNQPQHF. The full variable domain, its missing parts supplied by reference TRBV9 and TRBJ1-5, is DSGVTQTPKHLITATGQRVTLRCSPRSGDLSVYWYQQSLDQGLQFLIQYYNGEERAKGNILERFSAQQFPDLHSELNLSSLELGDSALYFCASSPSSGTNQPQHFGDGTRLSIL.

This clonotype was found many times. The chain links TRBV19 to TRBJ1-1, with 9 bases lining up with TRBD1. J gave up 5 bases and V 5 bases, and 6 bases lay outside the gene matches. The length of the CDR3 is 14 residues. CDR1 LNHDA and CDR2 SQIVND come from the germline V gene (reference sequence). For the CDR3, the DNA is TGTGCCAGTAGTGCTACAGGGGGCAGGACTGAAGCTTTCTTT. It specifies CASSATGGRTEAFF. Complete variable domain (other parts from reference TRBV19 and TRBJ1-1): DGGITQSPKYLFRKEGQNVTLSCEQNLNHDAMYWYRQDPGQGLRLIYYSQIVNDFQKGDIAEGYSVSREKKESFPLTVTSAQKNPTAFYLCASSATGGRTEAFFGQGTRLTVV.

J is TRBJ2-7 and V is TRBV5-1; D remains unclear. V was clipped by 3 bases and J by 0 bases, with 7 bases between them. The CDR3 has 13 residues. Germline V gives CDR1 SGHRS, CDR2 YFSETQ. This CDR3 is CASSSMDSYEQYF. The CDR3 DNA reads TGCGCCAGCAGCTCGATGGACTCCTACGAGCAGTACTTC.

This clonotype was found many times. The V and J genes are TRBV7-2 and TRBJ2-3; 8 nucleotides match TRBD2. With 5 bases clipped from V and 5 bases from J, the junction kept 12 bases outside the gene matches. This CDR3 is built from 16 residues. In germline, CDR1 is SGHTA, CDR2 FQGNSA. Here the CDR3 DNA reads TGTGCCAGCAGCCTCACTAGCGGCTGGGGGGGAGATACGCAGTATTTT. Translation: CASSLTSGWGGDTQYF. The whole variable domain, filled in from reference TRBV7-2 and TRBJ2-3, reads GAGVSQSPSNKVTEKGKDVELRCDPISGHTALYWYRQSLGQGLEFLIYFQGNSAPDKSGLPSDRFSAERTGGSVSTLTIQRTQQEDSAVYLCASSLTSGWGGDTQYFGPGTRLTVL.

This clonotype showed up many times. The rearrangement joins TRBV7-2 to TRBJ2-3; 10 bases match TRBD2. The CDR3 consists of 17 residues. In germline, CDR1 is SGHTA, CDR2 FQGNSA. With 5 bases clipped from V and 6 bases from J, the junction kept 14 bases outside the gene matches. CDR3 sequence (DNA): TGTGCCAGCAGCCGACCCCGCACAGCGGGAGGGCGTGATACGCAGTATTTT. Protein: CASSRPRTAGGRDTQYF.